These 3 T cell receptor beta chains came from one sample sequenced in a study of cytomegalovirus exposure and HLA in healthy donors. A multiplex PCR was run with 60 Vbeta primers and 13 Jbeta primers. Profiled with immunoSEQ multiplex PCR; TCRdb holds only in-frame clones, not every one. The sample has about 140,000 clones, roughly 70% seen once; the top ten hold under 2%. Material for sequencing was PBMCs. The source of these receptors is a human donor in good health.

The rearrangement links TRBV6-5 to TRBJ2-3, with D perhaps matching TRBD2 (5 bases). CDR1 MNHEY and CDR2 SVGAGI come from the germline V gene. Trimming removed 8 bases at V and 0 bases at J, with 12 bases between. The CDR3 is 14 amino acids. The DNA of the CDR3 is TGTGCCAGCCGAGAGGGCCTTAGCACAGATACGCAGTATTTT. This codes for CASREGLSTDTQYF.

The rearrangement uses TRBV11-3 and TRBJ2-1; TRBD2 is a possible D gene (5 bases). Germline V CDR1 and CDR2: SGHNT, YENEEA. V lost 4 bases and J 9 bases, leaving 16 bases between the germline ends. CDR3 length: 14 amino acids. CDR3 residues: CASSSREGASEQFF. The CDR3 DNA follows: TGTGCCAGCAGCTCCAGAGAGGGAGCGAGTGAGCAGTTCTTC.

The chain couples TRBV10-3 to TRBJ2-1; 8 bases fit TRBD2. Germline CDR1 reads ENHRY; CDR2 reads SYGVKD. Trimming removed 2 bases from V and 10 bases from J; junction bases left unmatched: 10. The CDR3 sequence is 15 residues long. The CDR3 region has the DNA TGTGCCATCAGTGAGGGGACCGGGAGGGCCAAGGAGCAGTTCTTC. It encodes CAISEGTGRAKEQFF.